These 29 T cell receptor beta chains came from one sample sequenced in a study of human T cells and chemical hapten exposure. TCRdb re-called the RACE reads with MiXCR, one entry per CDR3 protein. The sample shows 65,000 to 95,000 distinct CDR3 sequences, roughly 7.9% of them seen only once. Time point in this sample: healthy volunteer bleed at 6 weeks. Total RNA was isolated from unfractionated whole blood. The specimen was whole blood. The receptors come from a female donor in good health. Some clones in this sample may be carry-over from other donors' samples.

The chain combines TRBV11-3 with TRBJ2-3, with TRBD2 as a possible D gene (6 bases). The germline gives CDR1 SGHNT, CDR2 YENEEA. Trimming took off 3 bases at V and 2 bases at J, with 9 bases between the two ends. This CDR3 is 14 amino acids long. Here the CDR3 reads CASSLSGVTDTQYF. The DNA for the CDR3 is TGTGCCAGCAGCTTGTCGGGGGTCACAGATACGCAGTATTTT.

This clonotype was counted many times. The gene calls are TRBV20-1 and TRBJ2-1, with D perhaps assigned TRBD1 or TRBD2 (5 bases each). The germline V and J ends were trimmed by 6 bases and 4 bases, with 13 bases remaining between them. CDR3 length: 13 residues. Germline CDR1 is DFQATT and CDR2 is SNEGSKA (reference sequence). The CDR3 is CSARGSEYNEQFF. DNA for the CDR3: TGCAGTGCGAGGGGCTCTGAGTACAATGAGCAGTTCTTC.

The V and J genes are TRBV4-1 and TRBJ2-3; 9 nucleotides align to TRBD1. The germline gives CDR1 MGHRA, CDR2 YSYEKL. This CDR3 spans 17 amino acids. Losses at the gene ends were 1 base for V and 3 bases for J; bases not matched to a gene: 8. In DNA, the CDR3 is TGCGCCAGCAGCCAAGTGGGAGGGACAGGGTATACAGATACGCAGTATTTT. Translation gives CASSQVGGTGYTDTQYF.

The rearrangement uses TRBV9 and TRBJ2-2, with TRBD2 identical over 8 bases. Looked up from germline, CDR1 is SGDLS and CDR2 is YYNGEE. After removal of 3 bases from V and 2 bases from J, the junction contained 12 bases not matched to a gene. The CDR3 sequence is 18 residues long. The CDR3 loop reads CASSARGLAGSNTGELFF. The CDR3 DNA reads TGTGCCAGCAGCGCGAGAGGTCTAGCGGGCTCAAACACCGGGGAGCTGTTTTTT.

At least ten counts were recorded for this clonotype. The chain combines TRBV2 with TRBJ2-3; TRBD1 aligns across 8 bases. V gave up 2 bases and J gave up 6 bases; unmatched junction bases: 7. Germline V lookup: CDR1 SNHLY, CDR2 FYNNEI. The CDR3 has 15 residues. In DNA, the CDR3 is TGTGCCAGCAGTGAACTCCAGACAGGGGAGGATACGCAGTATTTT. This codes for CASSELQTGEDTQYF. The full variable domain, its missing parts supplied by reference TRBV2 and TRBJ2-3, is EPEVTQTPSHQVTQMGQEVILRCVPISNHLYFYWYRQILGQKVEFLVSFYNNEISEKSEIFDDQFSVERPDGSNFTLKIRSTKLEDSAMYFCASSELQTGEDTQYFGPGTRLTVL.

The table lists this clonotype with a few counts. The chain couples TRBV12-3 or TRBV12-4 to TRBJ2-6; 9 positions match TRBD1. With 3 bases clipped from V and 4 bases from J, the junction kept 7 bases outside the gene matches. This CDR3 comprises 17 residues. DNA of the CDR3: TGTGCCAGCAGTTTGGGGACAGGGAGGATCGGGGCCAACGTCCTGACTTTC. Its translation is CASSLGTGRIGANVLTF.

Only a few counts were recorded for this clonotype. The rearrangement uses TRBV3-1 and TRBJ1-2; weak D call: TRBD1 (5 bases). CDR1 and CDR2 (germline): LGHDT, YNNKEL (reference sequence). There are 17 residues in the CDR3. The germline V and J ends were trimmed by 2 bases and 1 base, with 17 bases remaining between them. The CDR3 protein is CASSQRRGSLGNYGYTF. CDR3 in DNA: TGTGCCAGCAGCCAACGAAGGGGCAGCCTAGGTAACTATGGCTACACCTTC.

This clonotype came up many times. The gene calls are TRBV6-6 and TRBJ2-7; a possible D gene is TRBD1 (5 bases). This CDR3 is 13 amino acids long. The V gene lost 2 bases and the J gene lost 3 bases, with 8 bases spanning the gap. The germline V gene has CDR1 MNHNY and CDR2 SVGAGI (reference sequence). The CDR3 region has the DNA TGTGCCAGCAGTTACGTAGGACACTACGAGCAGTACTTC. Encoded protein: CASSYVGHYEQYF.

The CDR3 is CASSQDANRTGELFF. CDR3 in DNA: TGTGCCAGCAGCCAAGACGCGAACAGAACCGGGGAGCTGTTTTTT. The chain has TRBV3-2 and TRBJ2-2. TRBV3-2 is shown as a pseudogene. This CDR3 is built from 15 residues.

The chain employs TRBV5-4 and TRBJ2-7; TRBD1 or TRBD2 may be the D gene (6 bases each). The CDR3 is made up of 17 amino acids. Germline V gene data show CDR1 as SGHNT and CDR2 as YYREEE (reference sequence). V lost 1 base and J 1 base, leaving 18 bases between the germline ends. For the CDR3, the DNA is TGTGCCAGCAGCTTGTCAACAGGGACTGGGGCATCCTACGAGCAGTACTTC. The encoded protein is CASSLSTGTGASYEQYF.

The chain recombines TRBV9 with TRBJ2-3; possibly TRBD2 for D (7 bases). This CDR3 has 15 amino acids. Germline lookup yields CDR1 SGDLS and CDR2 YYNGEE. Deletions cut 5 bases from V and 2 bases from J, with 15 bases between. DNA of the CDR3: TGTGCCAGCAGTACTGTTGCGGGGGCCACAGATACGCAGTATTTT. Translating it yields CASSTVAGATDTQYF.

Ten or more counts support this clonotype. CDR3 residues: CASSSPSRSLSGANVLTF. CDR3 coding DNA: TGTGCCAGCAGTTCTCCGAGCCGGTCGCTCTCTGGGGCCAACGTCCTGACTTTC. The chain recombines TRBV6-5 with TRBJ2-6, with D unresolved. Germline V lookup: CDR1 MNHEY, CDR2 SVGAGI. Between the trimmed V and J ends, which lost 4 bases and 0 bases, there was a span of 16 bases. The CDR3 covers 18 residues.

This clonotype was recorded at least ten times. The rearrangement uses TRBV5-1 and TRBJ2-7, with no clear D. CDR3 length: 13 amino acids. Germline values: CDR1 SGHRS, CDR2 YFSETQ. With 4 bases removed from V and 2 bases from J, the gap between germline ends came to 10 bases. CDR3 coding DNA: TGCGCCAGCAGCGCGGACGGAACCTACGAGCAGTACTTC. Translated, it gives CASSADGTYEQYF.

This chain connects TRBV10-3 to TRBJ2-3, with TRBD2 as a possible D gene (6 bases). This CDR3 region has 14 residues. Germline assignment: CDR1 ENHRY and CDR2 SYGVKD. Trimming pared 5 bases from V and 6 bases from J, leaving 15 bases between. The CDR3 reads CAISSGRVDDTQYF. CDR3 sequence (DNA): TGTGCCATCAGTAGCGGGCGGGTAGACGATACGCAGTATTTT.

In its sample, this clonotype was seen many times. This sequence joins TRBV24-1 and TRBJ2-3; no clear D. Germline CDR1 KGHDR, CDR2 SFDVKD. V lost 4 bases to trimming and J lost 6 bases, with 7 bases between them. The CDR3 is made up of 12 amino acids. CDR3 nucleotide sequence: TGTGCCACCAGTGAAGGGTTCGATACGCAGTATTTT. This codes for CATSEGFDTQYF.

A remark on this clonotype: Mismatch with germline at one junction end may stem from a read error. The CDR3 DNA sequence: TGTGCTAGCAGCCCCCGGCCAGGGGACACTGAAGCTTTCTTT. It is translated as CASSPRPGDTEAFF. This rearrangement joins TRBV7-7 to TRBJ1-1; possibly TRBD1 for D (6 bases). This CDR3 comprises 14 residues. From germline, CDR1 is SSHAT and CDR2 FNYEAQ (reference sequence).

This clonotype was counted only a few times. This chain links TRBV27 with TRBJ2-7; 8 bases fit TRBD1. The CDR3 is 19 amino acids. V was clipped by 4 bases and J by 3 bases; unmatched bases: 20. Germline CDR1 reads MNHEY; CDR2 reads SMNVEV (reference sequence). In nucleotides, the CDR3 is TGTGCCAGCAGTTCAACCTACAGGACGGCCCGCAGGGGGCACTACGAGCAGTACTTC. Its protein is CASSSTYRTARRGHYEQYF.

Many counts were recorded for this clonotype. V and J are TRBV2 and TRBJ2-3; possibly TRBD2 for D (6 bases). V was cut by 7 bases and J by 5 bases, with 16 bases left in between. This CDR3 has 14 amino acids. Germline V gene data show CDR1 as SNHLY and CDR2 as FYNNEI. The CDR3 coding sequence is TGTGCCAGCACCCCAAACGGGGGAGAAGATACGCAGTATTTT. Translation gives CASTPNGGEDTQYF.

This chain joins TRBV4-1 and TRBJ2-5; no firm D call. CDR1 is MGHRA and CDR2 is YSYEKL in the germline V gene. Between the trimmed V and J ends, which lost 2 bases and 7 bases, there was a span of 8 bases. CDR3 length: 12 amino acids. CDR3 protein: CASSQPPGTQYF. In DNA, the CDR3 is TGCGCCAGCAGCCAACCCCCGGGGACCCAGTACTTC.

This clonotype came up many times. The genes are TRBV15 and TRBJ1-2, with TRBD1 identical over 8 bases. Germline-derived CDR1 and CDR2 are LNHNV and YYDKDF (reference sequence). The J segment lost 8 bases and the V segment lost 5 bases, leaving 10 bases of the junction unmatched. The CDR3 sequence is 14 residues long. CDR3 loop: CATSFAGGAGGYTF. In DNA form, the CDR3 reads TGTGCCACCAGCTTCGCAGGGGGCGCGGGGGGCTACACCTTC.

This clonotype was observed at least ten times. This sequence joins TRBV20-1 and TRBJ2-5; perhaps TRBD1 as D (6 bases). The germline V gene has CDR1 DFQATT and CDR2 SNEGSKA (reference sequence). The CDR3 contains 14 residues. Deletions cut 6 bases from V and 2 bases from J, with 16 bases between. The DNA for the CDR3 is TGCAGTGCCCCCCGTCAGGGGTTACAAGAGACCCAGTACTTC. Encoded protein: CSAPRQGLQETQYF.

This clonotype has more than one count but fewer than ten. This chain connects TRBV20-1 to TRBJ1-6; no clear D gene. Trimming cost V 0 bases and J 0 bases, with 9 bases left between them. The CDR3 sequence is 16 residues long. Per the germline V gene, CDR1 is DFQATT and CDR2 is SNEGSKA (reference sequence). Here the CDR3 DNA reads TGCAGTGCTAGAGAAAGGCGGAGCTCCTATAATTCACCCCTCCACTTT. This translates into CSARERRSSYNSPLHF.

The chain uses TRBV6-5 and TRBJ2-2; D is unresolved. The CDR3 runs 15 residues. Germline V gene sequence: CDR1 MNHEY, CDR2 SVGAGI. Trimming pared 0 bases from V and 1 base from J, leaving 6 bases between. CDR3 bases: TGTGCCAGCAGTTACTCGCCGCAGAACACCGGGGAGCTGTTTTTT. It is translated as CASSYSPQNTGELFF.

The chain is built from TRBV21-1 and TRBJ2-3; the table assigns TRBD1, which was not confirmed against the DNA. TRBV21-1 is a pseudogene locus. CDR3 length: 14 amino acids. The CDR3 loop is CASSRGGTTDTQYF. CDR3 coding DNA: TGTGCCAGCAGCAGGGGGGGGACCACAGATACGCAGTATTTT.

This clonotype was seen at least ten times. Germline is not matched at one junction end, which may reflect a read error. V is TRBV7-2 and J is TRBJ2-3, with D possibly being TRBD2 (6 bases). Per the germline V gene, CDR1 is SGHTA and CDR2 is FQGNSA. The CDR3 has 12 amino acids. CDR3 coding DNA: TGTGCCAGCAGCTACCGGGAGTCCATCCCGGATTTT. As protein: CASSYRESIPDF.

This clonotype appeared many times. The chain has TRBV4-2 and TRBJ2-3; D possibly corresponds to TRBD2 (6 bases). The CDR3 loop spans 16 amino acids. V was pared by 0 bases and J by 2 bases, with 12 bases between. Per the germline V gene, CDR1 is LGHNA and CDR2 is YNFKEQ. The CDR3 DNA follows: TGTGCCAGCAGCCAAGAAAGGACGGACTACACAGATACGCAGTATTTT. Its protein is CASSQERTDYTDTQYF.

This clonotype was picked up a small number of times. The J gene is TRBJ2-3, the V gene TRBV5-1; perhaps TRBD2 as D (5 bases). In germline, CDR1 is SGHRS, CDR2 YFSETQ. This CDR3 region has 12 residues. Between the trimmed V and J ends, which lost 4 bases and 6 bases, there was a span of 9 bases. CDR3 in amino acids: CASSGGVDTQYF. The CDR3 DNA reads as TGCGCCAGCAGCGGAGGAGTGGATACGCAGTATTTT.

This clonotype was observed at least ten times. V usage is TRBV10-3 and J usage is TRBJ2-7; D might be TRBD2 (6 bases). The V and J ends lost 3 bases and 2 bases respectively, with 11 bases between them. Per the germline V gene, CDR1 is ENHRY and CDR2 is SYGVKD. The CDR3 contains 14 residues. Written as DNA, the CDR3 is TGTGCCATCAGTGAAGGTAGGACTACCTACGAGCAGTACTTC. This translates into CAISEGRTTYEQYF.

This clonotype was picked up many times. The chain recombines TRBV7-9 with TRBJ2-2; D gene ambiguous. The V end was cut by 2 bases, the J end by 4 bases, with 8 bases between. There are 14 residues in the CDR3. The germline CDR1 and CDR2 sequences are SEHNR and FQNEAQ (reference sequence). The CDR3 reads CASSLPRPTGELFF. The CDR3 nucleotides read TGTGCCAGCAGCTTACCGAGACCCACCGGGGAGCTGTTTTTT.